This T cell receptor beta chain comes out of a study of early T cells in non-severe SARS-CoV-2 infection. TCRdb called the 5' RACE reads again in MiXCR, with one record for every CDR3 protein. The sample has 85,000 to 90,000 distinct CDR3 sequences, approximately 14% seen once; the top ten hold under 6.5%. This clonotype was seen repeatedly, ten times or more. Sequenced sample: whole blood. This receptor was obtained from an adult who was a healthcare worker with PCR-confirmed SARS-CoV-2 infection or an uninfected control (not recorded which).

CDR3: CASGREGGTGELFF. For the CDR3, the DNA is TGTGCCAGCGGTCGGGAAGGGGGAACCGGGGAGCTGTTTTTT. V usage is TRBV6-4 and J usage is TRBJ2-2; weak D call: TRBD1 (6 bases). The CDR3 consists of 14 residues. V was clipped by 8 bases and J by 5 bases, with 15 bases between them. Germline CDR1 reads MRHNA; CDR2 reads SNTAGT.